The clone carrying this T cell receptor (beta chain) was observed at least ten times. This sample is part of a study of T-cell reconstitution after alpha-beta-depleted transplantation in children. Molecular barcoding with unique molecular identifiers was used for the TCRbeta library. Using its own MiXCR run on the PCR reads, TCRdb lists one record per CDR3 protein. Of about 610,000 distinct CDR3 sequences listed, roughly 10% are singletons. The germline gives CDR1 SGHTA, CDR2 FQGNSA. This CDR3 has 15 residues. Trimming at V came to 2 bases and at J to 4 bases, leaving 5 bases not matched to a gene. The source of this sequence is a human donor who donated a stem cell graft to a child with acute myeloid leukemia. This material consisted of PBMCs from the stem cell graft donor, taken from the stem cell graft. V gene TRBV7-2 combines with J gene TRBJ2-7, with 10 bases fitting TRBD2. The CDR3 region has the DNA TGTGCCAGCAGCTTAATGGGACTAGCGCAATACGAGCAGTACTTC. Translating gives CASSLMGLAQYEQYF.